This T cell receptor beta chain was retrieved from a study of regulatory T cells in long-lasting Graves disease. As for the study in general: Newly diagnosed Graves' patients had under 3 months of antithyroid drugs.

CDR3 length: 15 amino acids. Trimming left V 6 bases short and J 5 bases short, with 19 bases between. From germline, CDR1 is LGHNT and CDR2 FRNRAP. Study-wide results and limits: Gene preferences differed: TRBV28, TRBJ1-2, TRBJ2-5 in persistent cases.

The table lists this clonotype with a few counts. Its target is not known. Construction of TCR beta libraries relied on iRepertoire HTBI primers and on Arm-PCR targeting CDR3 regions. Using its own MiXCR run on the multiplex PCR reads, TCRdb lists one record per CDR3 protein. This table holds 400,000 to 500,000 distinct CDR3 sequences, approximately 14% found once. Time point of the sample: newly diagnosed GD, antithyroid drugs for less than 3 months. Making the TCR library involved RNA that had been extracted from PBMCs. The same sample was also studied in work on T cells in Graves' hyperthyroidism and ophthalmopathy. That source reports: Aged 18 to 65, the patients had hyperthyroidism that was newly diagnosed and had lasted under 2 months. First-round RT-PCR of the TCR CDR3 relied on the HTBI primer set.

The V and J genes are TRBV12-5 and TRBJ2-5; a possible D gene is TRBD2 (6 bases). This material consisted of peripheral blood mononuclear cells (PBMCs), taken at new diagnosis, from a patient treated with antithyroid drugs. The receptor was isolated from a woman in her forties or fifties with Graves disease. The CDR3 loop reads CASGTGTPVGETQYF. The DNA of the CDR3 is TGTGCTAGTGGAACCGGGACTCCAGTTGGGGAGACCCAGTACTTC.